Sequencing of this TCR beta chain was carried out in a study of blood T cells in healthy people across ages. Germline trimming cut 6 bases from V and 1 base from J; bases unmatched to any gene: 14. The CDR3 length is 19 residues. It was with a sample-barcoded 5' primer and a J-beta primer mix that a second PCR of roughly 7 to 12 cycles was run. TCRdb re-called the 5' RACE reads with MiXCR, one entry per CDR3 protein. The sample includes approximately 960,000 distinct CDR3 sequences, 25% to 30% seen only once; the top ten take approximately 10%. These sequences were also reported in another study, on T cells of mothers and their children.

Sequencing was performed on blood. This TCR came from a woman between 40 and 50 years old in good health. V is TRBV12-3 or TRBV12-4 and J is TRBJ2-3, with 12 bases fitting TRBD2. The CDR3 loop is CASSPSGLAGGRGTDTQYF. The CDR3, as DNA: TGTGCCAGCAGCCCTTCGGGGCTAGCGGGGGGGCGGGGCACAGATACGCAGTATTTT.